The next 23 T cell receptor beta chains were all read from a single sample in a study of cytomegalovirus exposure and HLA in healthy donors. The PCR ran on 60 Vbeta and 13 Jbeta primers. TCRdb keeps only in-frame clones here, not all; method: immunoSEQ multiplex PCR. Of about 140,000 clones detected, around 78% appear once; the ten largest clones hold 2% to 3%. The specimen sequenced was PBMCs. All receptors derive from a woman aged 18-29 years in good health and CMV-seropositive.

This chain joins TRBV13 and TRBJ1-1, with 7 positions matching TRBD1. The trim removed 7 bases at V and 0 bases at J, leaving 17 bases unmatched. CDR1 and CDR2 (germline): PRHDT, FYEKMQ (reference sequence). The CDR3 sequence is 18 residues long. The CDR3 loop reads CASTHRDRMNIMNTEAFF. The CDR3 DNA sequence: TGTGCCAGCACCCATAGGGACAGAATGAATATTATGAACACTGAAGCTTTCTTT.

The chain joins TRBV13 to TRBJ1-2; perhaps TRBD1 as D (5 bases). Germline V CDR1 and CDR2: PRHDT, FYEKMQ (reference sequence). Trimming took 4 bases from V and 7 from J, leaving 10 bases between them. The CDR3 consists of 12 residues. As DNA, the CDR3 is TGTGCCAGCAGCTCCTACGGGGGTGGCTACACCTTC. As protein: CASSSYGGGYTF. Looking up the rest from reference TRBV13 and TRBJ1-2 gives the full variable domain: AAGVIQSPRHLIKEKRETATLKCYPIPRHDTVYWYQQGPGQDPQFLISFYEKMQSDKGSIPDRFSAQQFSDYHSELNMSSLELGDSALYFCASSSYGGGYTFGSGTRLTVV.

V is TRBV7-9 and J is TRBJ1-5; 10 nucleotides align to TRBD1. V shed 4 bases, J shed 6 bases, and the junction held 15 bases outside the gene matches. The CDR3 spans 18 residues. Germline V CDR1 and CDR2: SEHNR, FQNEAQ (reference sequence). CDR3 sequence: CASSSNRGGGQGSQPQHF. The CDR3 DNA reads as TGTGCCAGCAGCTCCAACCGCGGGGGGGGACAGGGGAGTCAGCCCCAGCATTTT.

This clone was observed a few times. V is TRBV11-2 and J is TRBJ2-4; the D is unclear. This CDR3 spans 13 amino acids. CDR1 and CDR2 from the germline V gene are SGHAT and FQNNGV. V was pared by 2 bases and J by 16 bases, with 18 bases between. The DNA for the CDR3 is TGTGCCAGCAGCTTAAAAGGTTTCAGGTCCCTATACTTC. It specifies CASSLKGFRSLYF.

The V call is TRBV27, the J call TRBJ2-3; D uncertain. The germline V and J ends were trimmed by 0 bases and 0 bases, with 4 bases remaining between them. The CDR3 spans 14 residues. Germline V gene data show CDR1 as MNHEY and CDR2 as SMNVEV (reference sequence). CDR3 sequence: CASSLSASTDTQYF. CDR3 DNA: TGTGCCAGCAGTTTATCAGCTAGCACAGATACGCAGTATTTT.

The chain is built from TRBV19 and TRBJ2-3; D call uncertain. The CDR3 consists of 13 residues. CDR1 LNHDA and CDR2 SQIVND come from the germline V gene (reference sequence). V was cut by 2 bases and J by 4 bases, with 7 bases left in between. CDR3 DNA sequence: TGTGCCAGTAGTATATCCCTTCCAGATACGCAGTATTTT. It specifies CASSISLPDTQYF.

This chain connects TRBV7-6 to TRBJ2-2; D might be TRBD1 (6 bases). Trimming stripped 7 bases from V and 0 bases from J, with 18 bases between. CDR1 and CDR2 (germline): SGHVS, FNYEAQ. The CDR3 consists of 17 residues. Written as DNA, the CDR3 is TGTGCCAGCATCCACCTCGCCGGGACAACGAACACCGGGGAGCTGTTTTTT. This codes for CASIHLAGTTNTGELFF.

This clone was detected once. The chain recombines TRBV6-4 with TRBJ1-2; a possible D gene is TRBD1 (6 bases). The CDR3 covers 15 residues. The ends were cut back, 0 bases at V and 4 bases at J, with 12 bases in the middle. Germline lookup yields CDR1 MRHNA and CDR2 SNTAGT. The CDR3 is CASSDSRGTVYGYTF. CDR3 coding DNA: TGTGCCAGCAGTGACTCGAGGGGGACCGTCTATGGCTACACCTTC.

This sequence joins TRBV6-6 and TRBJ2-2; D not certain. This CDR3 is 14 amino acids long. V gave up 2 bases and J gave up 5 bases, with 9 bases separating them. Looked up from germline, CDR1 is MNHNY and CDR2 is SVGAGI (reference sequence). The CDR3 region has the DNA TGTGCCAGCAGTTACGACTGGCAGACCGGGGAGCTGTTTTTT. Protein product: CASSYDWQTGELFF.

This clone was counted a few times. The chain combines TRBV6-5 with TRBJ1-2, with TRBD1 matching over 11 bases. The CDR3 is made up of 15 amino acids. V lost 7 bases and J lost 4; bases outside the gene matches: 8. Germline-derived CDR1 and CDR2 are MNHEY and SVGAGI. The CDR3 loop reads CASKVGQGAIYGYTF. The CDR3 bases are TGTGCCAGCAAGGTTGGACAGGGGGCGATCTATGGCTACACCTTC.

The chain carries TRBV7-9 and TRBJ1-2, with no clear D. The CDR3 is 16 residues long. V was trimmed by 1 base and J by 2 bases, leaving 14 bases between them. CDR1 is SEHNR, CDR2 FQNEAQ, per germline (reference sequence). CDR3 DNA: TGTGCCAGCAGCTTAGAAGTGGAGGTTTTCAACTATGGCTACACCTTC. Translating it yields CASSLEVEVFNYGYTF.

This chain joins TRBV11-3 and TRBJ2-1; 9 bases match TRBD2. This CDR3 is 16 amino acids long. The junction had 9 bases not matched to a gene; V was cut back by 1 base and J by 8 bases. Germline-derived CDR1 and CDR2 are SGHNT and YENEEA. CDR3 loop: CASSLAFGTSPHEQFF. The CDR3 nucleotides are TGTGCCAGCAGCTTAGCTTTCGGGACTAGCCCCCATGAGCAGTTCTTC.

Regarding this clone: Germline and junction disagree at one end, which may indicate a read error. Other DNA sequences from this sample encode an identical CDR3 as well. V usage is TRBV29-1 and J usage is TRBJ1-1, with unresolved D. The CDR3 is 15 amino acids. The germline V gene encodes CDR1 SQVTM and CDR2 ANQGSEA. CDR3 residues: CSVAENSAGHTEAFF. CDR3 coding DNA: TGCAGCGTTGCCGAAAACAGTGCTGGGCACACTGAAGCCTTCTTT.

This rearrangement joins TRBV6-6 to TRBJ2-2; possible D gene TRBD2, 6 bases. The CDR3 length is 15 residues. Germline assignment: CDR1 MNHNY and CDR2 SVGAGI (reference sequence). V lost 10 bases and J lost 6, with 21 bases in between. The DNA for the CDR3 is TGTGCCACCAACACCAGGAGGGATAAGCCCGGGGAGCTGTTTTTT. This gives the protein CATNTRRDKPGELFF.

V and J are TRBV27 and TRBJ1-2; TRBD1 might be the D (6 bases). Per the germline V gene, CDR1 is MNHEY and CDR2 is SMNVEV (reference sequence). The V and J ends lost 7 bases and 8 bases respectively, with 20 bases between them. The length of the CDR3 is 14 residues. The CDR3 here is CASTLVLGAGGYTF. The CDR3 DNA is TGTGCCAGCACCTTGGTTCTGGGGGCGGGCGGCTACACCTTC.

V is TRBV5-1 and J is TRBJ2-7, with 11 bases fitting TRBD1. Germline values: CDR1 SGHRS, CDR2 YFSETQ. The CDR3 consists of 17 residues. Trimming at V came to 2 bases and at J to 2 bases, leaving 9 bases not matched to a gene. Here the CDR3 reads CASSFPRTGGEAYEQYF. In DNA, the CDR3 is TGCGCCAGCAGCTTTCCCAGGACAGGGGGCGAAGCCTACGAGCAGTACTTC.

This clone has only a few counts. The CDR3 sequence is CAWSTGLAGGSYEQYF. The CDR3 DNA sequence: TGTGCCTGGAGTACGGGGCTAGCGGGGGGATCCTACGAGCAGTACTTC. The rearrangement uses TRBV30 and TRBJ2-7, with TRBD2 identical over 11 bases. The germline V gene encodes CDR1 GTSNPN and CDR2 SVGIG (reference sequence). V lost 2 bases, J lost 1 base, and 7 bases stayed unmatched. The CDR3 is made up of 16 amino acids. Complete variable domain (other parts from reference TRBV30 and TRBJ2-7): SQTIHQWPATLVQPVGSPLSLECTVEGTSNPNLYWYRQAAGRGLQLLFYSVGIGQISSEVPQNLSASRPQDRQFILSSKKLLLSDSGFYLCAWSTGLAGGSYEQYFGPGTRLTVT.

This clone came up a few times. The rearrangement joins TRBV7-9 to TRBJ2-7, with 8 bases fitting TRBD2. In germline, CDR1 is SEHNR, CDR2 FQNEAQ (reference sequence). The trim removed 5 bases at V and 1 base at J, leaving 7 bases unmatched. This CDR3 spans 15 amino acids. CDR3 nucleotide sequence: TGTGCCAGCAGCGCCCGGGGGGGTATTTCCTACGAGCAGTACTTC. It specifies CASSARGGISYEQYF.

The CDR3 bases are TGCGCCAGCAGTGAACTATCAGGGGCCGATGGCTACACCTTC. This encodes CASSELSGADGYTF. The chain carries TRBV10-2 and TRBJ1-2, with a weak D call TRBD1 (6 bases). The V end lost 3 bases, the J end lost 6 bases, and 14 bases lay between the germline ends. Germline V lookup: CDR1 WSHSY, CDR2 SAAADI. CDR3 length: 14 amino acids.

The chain is built from TRBV7-9 and TRBJ2-6; 7 bases fit TRBD2. Unmatched junction bases numbered 1, after V lost 2 bases and J lost 0 bases. Germline CDR1 is SEHNR and CDR2 is FQNEAQ (reference sequence). CDR3 size: 16 residues. This CDR3 is CASSLSGNSGANVLTF. The CDR3 bases are TGTGCCAGCAGCTTAAGCGGGAACTCTGGGGCCAACGTCCTGACTTTC.

The chain joins TRBV7-8 to TRBJ2-7, with 9 bases aligning to TRBD2. The trim removed 2 bases at V and 4 bases at J, leaving 9 bases unmatched. The germline CDR1 and CDR2 sequences are SGHVS and FQNEAQ. The CDR3 consists of 16 residues. The CDR3 reads CASSLPKGRGGYEQYF. The CDR3 coding sequence is TGTGCCAGCAGCTTACCTAAAGGGCGGGGGGGATACGAGCAGTACTTC.

Only a few counts were recorded for this clone. The V call is TRBV6-5, the J call TRBJ1-1; 8 bases line up with TRBD1. Trimming took 0 bases from V and 8 from J; bases not matched to a gene: 5. Germline V gene data show CDR1 as MNHEY and CDR2 as SVGAGI. The CDR3 spans 14 residues. The CDR3 protein is CASSYSAGGKEAFF. The CDR3 nucleotides are TGTGCCAGCAGTTACTCTGCAGGGGGCAAGGAAGCTTTCTTT.

This rearrangement joins TRBV29-1 to TRBJ1-5; the D is unclear. V was shortened by 4 bases and J by 5 bases, with 12 bases between the two germline ends. This CDR3 is built from 13 residues. Germline assignment: CDR1 SQVTM and CDR2 ANQGSEA. CDR3 bases: TGCAGCGTTGCTCTACAGCCCGATCAGCCCCAGCATTTT. Translating gives CSVALQPDQPQHF.